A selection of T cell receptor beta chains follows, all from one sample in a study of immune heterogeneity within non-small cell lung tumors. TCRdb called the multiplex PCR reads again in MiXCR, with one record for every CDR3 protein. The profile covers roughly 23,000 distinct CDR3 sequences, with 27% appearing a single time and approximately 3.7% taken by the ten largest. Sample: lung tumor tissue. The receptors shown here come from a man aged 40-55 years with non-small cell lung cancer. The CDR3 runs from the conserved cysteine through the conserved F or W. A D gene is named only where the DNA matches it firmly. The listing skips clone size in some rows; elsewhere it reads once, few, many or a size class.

TGCGCCAGCAGACAGCTGGAGAACTTTAATGAAAAACTGTTTTTT,CASRQLENFNEKLFF,TRBV4-1,NA,TRBJ1-4,medium-sized
TGTGCCAGCAGCTTAGACGGAGGGCTAAGCTCCTACGAGCAGTACTTC,CASSLDGGLSSYEQYF,TRBV7-2,NA,TRBJ2-7,many
TGTGCCAGCAGCTCGACAGGGGGCACGAAGCCCCAGCATTTT,CASSSTGGTKPQHF,TRBV5-6,TRBD1,TRBJ1-5,NA
TGTGCCAGCAGCTCTTCCACAGGGGGCAATTCACCCCTCCACTTT,CASSSSTGGNSPLHF,TRBV11-2,TRBD1,TRBJ1-6,many
TGCAGTGCTAGACGGGCCAAAGCCCAAGAGACCCAGTACTTC,CSARRAKAQETQYF,TRBV20-1,NA,TRBJ2-5,NA
TGTGCCAGCCAGCGTGTTAACACTGAAGCTTTCTTT,CASQRVNTEAFF,TRBV11-2,NA,TRBJ1-1,few
TGCAGTGCTAGACGGTTGGACGGAAACACCATATATTTT,CSARRLDGNTIYF,TRBV20-1,NA,TRBJ1-3,few
TGCAGTGCTAGTAGCGGGGGCAATCAGCCCCAGCATTTT,CSASSGGNQPQHF,TRBV20-1,NA,TRBJ1-5,NA
TGTGCCAGCAGTGAAGAAGGACAGGGCGGCTATGGCTACACCTTC,CASSEEGQGGYGYTF,TRBV2,TRBD1,TRBJ1-2,many
TGCAGTGCTAGAGATAGGCTAGCGGGAGGGTCTGTGGTTGAGCAGTTCTTC,CSARDRLAGGSVVEQFF,TRBV20-1,TRBD2,TRBJ2-1,few
TGTGCCAGCAGCTTTACAGTACCGAACACTGAAGCTTTCTTT,CASSFTVPNTEAFF,TRBV7-2,NA,TRBJ1-1,NA
TGTGCCAGCAGCCCGGGACCGCTCATTACGCCCTATGGCTACACCTTC,CASSPGPLITPYGYTF,TRBV5-5,NA,TRBJ1-2,NA
TGTGCCAGCAGCCACGATCTCCAGGGTTATGGCTACACCTTC,CASSHDLQGYGYTF,TRBV4-2,NA,TRBJ1-2,once
TGTGCCAGCAGTTCCAACCTCAGGACAGGGCTCAACTATGGCTACACCTTC,CASSSNLRTGLNYGYTF,TRBV12-3/TRBV12-4,TRBD1,TRBJ1-2,many
TGTGCCAGCAGCTTCCAGCCGAGGGGTTGGGGTGTTGGGGAGCAAAACGAGAAGTACTTC,CASSFQPRGWGVGEQNEKYF,TRBV7-2,NA,TRBJ2-7,NA
TGCGCCAGCAGCCCCCCCGGCGCGGCGAACACTGAAGCTTTCTTT,CASSPPGAANTEAFF,TRBV4-1,NA,TRBJ1-1,many
TGTGCCAGCAGATCCGGGTTCGTCGCAGATACGCAGTATTTT,CASRSGFVADTQYF,TRBV6-1,NA,TRBJ2-3,medium-sized
TGCAGTGCGCGGGACAGGGTGGCTGAAGCTTTCTTT,CSARDRVAEAFF,TRBV20-1,TRBD1,TRBJ1-1,NA
TGTGCCAGCAGTTACTCGACGACTTTGGAGCAGTACTTC,CASSYSTTLEQYF,TRBV6-6,NA,TRBJ2-7,medium-sized
TGTGCCAGTAGCACGATGACTAGCGGGAGGGCCCGGACCGGGGAGCTGTTTTTT,CASSTMTSGRARTGELFF,TRBV19,TRBD2,TRBJ2-2,few
TGTGCCAGCTCCCGAGAGGGTTCACCCCTCCACTTT,CASSREGSPLHF,TRBV18,NA,TRBJ1-6,many
TGTGCCAGCAGCGTCGGTTTGGATCAGCCCCAGCATTTT,CASSVGLDQPQHF,TRBV9,NA,TRBJ1-5,few
TGCAGCGTTGGGGGGGGCAGATCCACAGATACGCAGTATTTT,CSVGGGRSTDTQYF,TRBV29-1,NA,TRBJ2-3,few
TGTGCCAGCAGACCTAGACAGACGGATCAGAACCAGCATTTT,CASRPRQTDQNQHF,TRBV6-1,NA,TRBJ1-5,NA
TGTGCCAGCAGTGCCGGACTAGCGGGAAGGAATGAGCAGTTCTTC,CASSAGLAGRNEQFF,TRBV12-3/TRBV12-4,TRBD2,TRBJ2-1,few
TGTGCCAGCAGCTTATCCCGGGGCACAGATACGCAGTATTTT,CASSLSRGTDTQYF,TRBV7-9,NA,TRBJ2-3,NA
TGCAGTGCTAGGCGGGACAGCGATGAGCAGTTCTTC,CSARRDSDEQFF,TRBV20-1,NA,TRBJ2-1,NA
TGTGCCAGCAGCGCCGGGACTAGCGGGGGTAACTACGAGCAGTACTTC,CASSAGTSGGNYEQYF,TRBV4-2,TRBD2,TRBJ2-7,NA
TGTGCCAGCAGCTTAGAAGCAGGGATCGAAGCTTTCTTT,CASSLEAGIEAFF,TRBV7-9,NA,TRBJ1-1,NA
TGTGCCAGCTCACCGTCGGTCCTCGGGGGCACAGATACGCAGTATTTT,CASSPSVLGGTDTQYF,TRBV18,NA,TRBJ2-3,few
TGTGCCAGCTCACCACCGGGACAGGGCACGGGCGAGCAGTACTTC,CASSPPGQGTGEQYF,TRBV18,TRBD1,TRBJ2-7,medium-sized
TGTGCCAGCAGCTTAGGAACAGCTCGATCCTACAATGAGCAGTTCTTC,CASSLGTARSYNEQFF,TRBV13,NA,TRBJ2-1,few
TGTGCCAGCAGCTTAGATGAGGCTCAGCCCCAGCATTTT,CASSLDEAQPQHF,TRBV11-3,NA,TRBJ1-5,few
TGTGCCGGCTACAGGGGAGGAGGAAACACCATATATTTT,CAGYRGGGNTIYF,TRBV30,TRBD1,TRBJ1-3,medium-sized
TGTGCCAGCAGCACGACAAAGAACACTGAAGCTTTCTTT,CASSTTKNTEAFF,TRBV7-3,NA,TRBJ1-1,NA
TGTGCCAGCAGTTACTCTAAGGTGGGGGGTACCTCCTATGGCTACACCTTC,CASSYSKVGGTSYGYTF,TRBV6-5,NA,TRBJ1-2,many
TGTGCCAGCTTTTTGGGACAGGGAGAAGCTTTCTTT,CASFLGQGEAFF,TRBV6-2/TRBV6-3,TRBD1,TRBJ1-1,few
TGTGCCAGCAACTCCCCCGGCGGAGACAGGCATAGCACAGATACGCAGTATTTT,CASNSPGGDRHSTDTQYF,TRBV7-2,NA,TRBJ2-3,once
TGTGCCAGCCGACAGGGGCTCACCTACGAGCAGTACTTC,CASRQGLTYEQYF,TRBV6-1,TRBD1,TRBJ2-7,many
TGTGCCAGCAGCTCCGAGCGCGCTGAAGCTTTCTTT,CASSSERAEAFF,TRBV11-3,NA,TRBJ1-1,many